This T cell receptor beta chain was captured in a study of blood T cells in healthy people across ages (dated by TCRdb to between 2014 and 2017). Context from the whole study: In model experiments, roughly one uniquely barcoded TCR beta cDNA molecule per two T cells was captured by template switching. The study measured age-related changes in TCR beta repertoire diversity using deep sequencing normalized with unique cDNA molecular identifiers. Donors were grouped into four age groups: young (average approximately 15 years), middle-aged (roughly 37), aged (around 62) and long-lived (around 80). Donors of different ages were randomly distributed across sequencing lanes to avoid experimental bias. Using the same blood draw, the study looked at two additional independent replicas of 1 million unique cDNA reads for two donors, one aged 18 to 30 and the other aged 80 or older.

The 39 donors, aged about 6 to 95 years, were systemically healthy Caucasian individuals from Russia. Roughly 10 milliliters of peripheral blood were drawn from each donor into EDTA-treated Vacutainer tubes. Ficoll-Paque density-gradient centrifugation was used to isolate PBMCs, with at least 6 million per sample. Trizol reagent was used to extract total RNA from the PBMCs, yielding at least 6 micrograms per sample. For every donor, flow cytometry on a PBMC aliquot measured the percentage of naive CD45RAhigh/CD27high T cells. General conclusions and limits of the study: Estimates of total diversity based on one million sequenced T cells were considered lower bounds and underestimates. Observed TCR beta diversity per million T cells fell roughly linearly with age, and a significant reduction was already apparent by age about 43. The CMV infection status of donors was not known, potentially confounding age-related changes in expanded clonotypes. There was a strong correlation between observed TCR beta diversity and the percentage of naive T cells measured by flow cytometry. The long-lived group showed more naive CD4+ T cells, fewer expanded clones and increased TCR diversity than the aged group, suggesting age selection. Conclusive comparison of naive and antigen-experienced compartments was prevented by the profiling of bulk unsorted PBMCs.

Library prep was done by 5' RACE. Sequencing relied on an Illumina HiSeq 2500. The second PCR ran for roughly 7 to 12 cycles and used a J-beta primer mix along with a sample-barcoded 5' primer. A template-switch 5' adaptor carrying 12 random nucleotides introduced a unique molecular identifier onto each TCR beta cDNA molecule. Each sample yielded at least 3 million CDR3-containing paired-end reads. The Mint cDNA synthesis kit, primed by a TRBC-specific oligonucleotide, was used to synthesize first-strand cDNA from all RNA. Following uracil-DNA glycosylase treatment, all cDNA underwent a first 18-cycle PCR with the universal primers M1SS and BC2_uni_R. The study's processing was this. Normalization of each sample was performed by random selection of 1 million high-quality reads, each carrying a distinct molecular identifier. Reads with shared molecular identifiers were discarded instead of being binned into consensus sequences. MiTCR, with a Q25 quality threshold and the strictest error-elimination algorithm, was used for CDR3 identification, clonotype clustering and error correction. A nonparametric unseen species model with Euler transformation was used to estimate lower-bound total TCR beta diversity. TCRdb passed the public sequencing reads through fastp at Q25 and MiXCR, retaining productive beta sequences. For every CDR3 protein sequence, its rows merge into one entry that carries the most common genes and DNA. These V and J calls originate from TCRdb's pipeline instead of the authors' own analysis. A total of 850,000 or so distinct CDR3 sequences appear in this sample, 29% of them only once. The ten largest clones add up to roughly 17% of the sample.

The CDR3 covers 15 residues, taking in both the cysteine and the phenylalanine. The only DNA kept is the CDR3, 45 bases in frame from the first base. V is shortened by 6 bases, J by 4 bases, and the region joining them spans 18 bases. This clonotype was recorded a few times. Its antigen target is currently unknown. Base qualities are not recorded, but no much larger clone differs from it by a single base. The sequence came from a woman of 80 years or more in good health. The sample comprised blood. The sequence joins TRBV12-3 or TRBV12-4 to TRBJ1-2; D gene: possibly TRBD1, on 5 matching bases. This receptor has the CDR3 CASSRWGDRAYGYTF. The nucleotide sequence is TGTGCCAGCAGCAGGTGGGGCGACCGGGCCTATGGCTACACCTTC.